This TCR beta chain appears in the sequencing data of a study of metastatic and nonmetastatic thyroid tumors. Overall study context: The authors compared repertoires across blood and tumor or nodule tissue from malignant and benign thyroid patients.

Treatment of any kind had been given to no patient before thyroid surgery. This clone showed up many times. No antigen is known for it. Study results and limitations: Reportedly, malignant thyroid tumors had significantly higher TCR beta diversity than benign nodules, in blood and tumor.

TCRdb re-called the PCR reads with MiXCR. The sample records 50,000 to 65,000 clones, 4% to 5% being singletons. The CDR3 consists of 13 residues. Per germline, CDR1 MNHEY and CDR2 SMNVEV (reference sequence). V was trimmed by 11 bases and J by 3 bases, leaving 17 bases between them. The clonotype comes from a female donor with papillary thyroid cancer or a benign thyroid nodule (not recorded which). Some clones in this sample may be carry-over from other donors' samples. The V and J genes are TRBV27 and TRBJ2-7; unclear D gene. Specimen: blood. The CDR3, as DNA: TGTGCCTCTCAAATTCCGGGTCGCTACGAGCAGTACTTC. This codes for CASQIPGRYEQYF.